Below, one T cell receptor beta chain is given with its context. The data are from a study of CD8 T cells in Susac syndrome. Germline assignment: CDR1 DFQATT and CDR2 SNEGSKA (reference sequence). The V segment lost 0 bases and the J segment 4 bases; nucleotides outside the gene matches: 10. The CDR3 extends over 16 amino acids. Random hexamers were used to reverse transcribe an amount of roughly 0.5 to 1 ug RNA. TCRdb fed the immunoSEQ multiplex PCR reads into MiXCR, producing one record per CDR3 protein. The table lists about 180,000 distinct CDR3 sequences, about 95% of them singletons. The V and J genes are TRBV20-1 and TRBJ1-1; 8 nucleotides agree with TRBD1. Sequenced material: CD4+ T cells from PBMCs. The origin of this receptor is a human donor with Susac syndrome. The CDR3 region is CSARDSRTGSGTEAFF. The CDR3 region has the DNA TGCAGTGCTAGAGATTCTAGGACAGGGAGCGGCACTGAAGCTTTCTTT.